This T cell receptor (beta chain) was sequenced during a study of cytomegalovirus exposure and HLA in healthy donors. Study details: Earlier, 150 million to 200 million T cells were analyzed, and approximately 110 million unique TCR beta sequences were found among them. Among some 400 genotyped donors, around 77% fell in the Caucasian-associated ancestry cluster. Study-wide points: The classifier reportedly diagnosed cytomegalovirus status with high specificity and sensitivity. Later analysis found that TCR beta chains associated with HLA were more clonally expanded than other, equally common chains.

The PCR ran on 60 Vbeta and 13 Jbeta primers. TCRdb keeps only in-frame clones here, not all; method: immunoSEQ multiplex PCR. Here the sample table reports more than 100,000 clones. CDR1 SGHTA and CDR2 FQGNSA come from the germline V gene. This CDR3 contains 16 residues. J was trimmed by 7 bases and V by 5 bases; bases with no gene match: 16. Comment on this clone: Its target is not known.

Sequenced input: PBMCs. V usage is TRBV7-2 and J usage is TRBJ1-2; 7 nucleotides match TRBD1. This sequence originates from a man between 40 and 49 years old in good health and CMV-seronegative. The CDR3 coding sequence is TGTGCCAGCAGCCCAAGGACAGGATCAGACTTAGTTGGCTACACCTTC. Its protein is CASSPRTGSDLVGYTF.